These 23 T cell receptor beta chains originate from one sample sequenced in a study of T cells in Graves' hyperthyroidism and ophthalmopathy. It was RNA transcripts that yielded the amplified TCR beta CDR3 regions. When the TCR CDR3 underwent first-round RT-PCR, the HTBI primer set was used. From the multiplex PCR reads, TCRdb called clonotypes with MiXCR, one entry per CDR3 protein. The table lists hundreds of thousands of distinct CDR3 sequences, just over 45% of them singletons. Sequencing was carried out using peripheral blood or thyroid tissue (not recorded which). The receptors derive from a woman younger than 30 with Graves' hyperthyroidism.

The chain recombines TRBV15 with TRBJ2-7; the D gene could be TRBD1 or TRBD2 (6 bases each). CDR1 is LNHNV, CDR2 YYDKDF, per germline (reference sequence). Trimming left V 1 base short and J 2 bases short, with 9 bases between. The CDR3 sequence is 14 residues long. CDR3 residues: CATSRARGAYEQYF. The CDR3 coding sequence is TGTGCCACCAGCAGAGCGAGGGGGGCCTACGAGCAGTACTTC. Full variable domain (outside the CDR3, taken from reference TRBV15 and TRBJ2-7): DAMVIQNPRYQVTQFGKPVTLSCSQTLNHNVMYWYQQKSSQAPKLLFHYYDKDFNNEADTPDNFQSRRPNTSFCFLDIRSPGLGDTAMYLCATSRARGAYEQYFGPGTRLTVT.

V is TRBV5-1 and J is TRBJ2-7; 11 bases match TRBD2. Germline lookup yields CDR1 SGHRS and CDR2 YFSETQ. V lost 5 bases to trimming and J lost 9 bases; unmatched junction nucleotides: 13. This CDR3 contains 15 residues. Here the CDR3 DNA reads TGCGCCAGCAGACTGAGGCCGGGACTAGCGGCCGGGCAGTACTTC. Encoded protein: CASRLRPGLAAGQYF.

The chain combines TRBV2 with TRBJ1-1; 7 bases line up with TRBD1. V lost 4 bases to trimming and J lost 0 bases; unmatched junction nucleotides: 5. This CDR3 comprises 15 residues. Germline assignment: CDR1 SNHLY and CDR2 FYNNEI. The CDR3 nucleotides are TGTGCCAGCAGTGGGAGGGACAGCATGAACACTGAAGCTTTCTTT. It specifies CASSGRDSMNTEAFF.

This clonotype showed up just a few times. A much larger clonotype is one base distant, so this may be a read error. The chain recombines TRBV7-2 with TRBJ1-2; tentatively, D is TRBD1 (5 bases). V lost 1 base to trimming and J lost 7 bases, with 7 bases between them. The CDR3 consists of 12 residues. Germline assignment: CDR1 SGHTA and CDR2 FQGNSA. The CDR3 region has the DNA TGTGCCAGCAGCTTAGGGGGGTTTGGCTACACCTTC. It codes for CASSLGGFGYTF.

The chain has TRBV2 and TRBJ2-7, with D uncertain. The CDR3 consists of 12 residues. Germline values: CDR1 SNHLY, CDR2 FYNNEI. Trimming shortened V by 5 bases and J by 6 bases, and 11 bases separated the two germline ends. DNA of the CDR3: TGTGCCAGCAGTCCCGTTATGGGCGAGCAGTACTTC. This sequence encodes CASSPVMGEQYF.

This clonotype was seen ten or more times. The chain has TRBV7-2 and TRBJ1-6, with TRBD1 as a possible D gene (6 bases). Germline loops: CDR1 SGHTA, CDR2 FQGNSA. The CDR3 sequence is 15 residues long. Trimming left V 5 bases short and J 10 bases short, with 18 bases between. The CDR3 sequence is CASSNPRGWRSPLHF. CDR3 DNA: TGTGCCAGCAGCAACCCCAGGGGATGGAGGTCACCCCTCCACTTT.

On this clonotype itself: The missing conserved phenylalanine or tryptophan at the end of this CDR3 makes a read error likely. The chain couples TRBV29-1 to TRBJ2-7, with D possibly TRBD2 on 6 matching bases. Germline V gives CDR1 SQVTM, CDR2 ANQGSEA. V lost 4 bases and J 2 bases, leaving 15 bases between the germline ends. The CDR3 spans 14 residues. Here the CDR3 reads CSVVAFGGPYEQYS. CDR3 sequence (DNA): TGCAGCGTTGTGGCATTCGGGGGACCCTACGAGCAGTACTCC.

The rearrangement links TRBV19 to TRBJ2-5; weak D call: TRBD1 (5 bases). The ends were cut back, 4 bases at V and 4 bases at J, with 7 bases in the middle. This CDR3 region has 12 residues. Germline assignment: CDR1 LNHDA and CDR2 SQIVND (reference sequence). CDR3: CASSKQAETQYF. The CDR3 DNA reads as TGTGCCAGTAGTAAACAGGCAGAGACCCAGTACTTC. Drawing the rest from reference TRBV19 and TRBJ2-5, the complete variable domain is DGGITQSPKYLFRKEGQNVTLSCEQNLNHDAMYWYRQDPGQGLRLIYYSQIVNDFQKGDIAEGYSVSREKKESFPLTVTSAQKNPTAFYLCASSKQAETQYFGPGTRLLVL.

This clonotype showed up many times. The chain employs TRBV25-1 and TRBJ2-5; 9 positions agree with TRBD2. CDR1 is MGHDK and CDR2 is SYGVNS in the germline V gene. The junction had 8 bases not matched to a gene; V was cut back by 8 bases and J by 4 bases. CDR3 length equals 14 residues. The CDR3 is CASDVSGRGETQYF. The CDR3 DNA follows: TGTGCCAGCGATGTTAGCGGGAGAGGAGAGACCCAGTACTTC.

The genes are TRBV5-5 and TRBJ1-6, with 9 bases that match TRBD1. Germline V lookup: CDR1 SGHKS, CDR2 YYEKEE (reference sequence). CDR3 size: 17 residues. V lost 3 bases, J lost 7 bases, and 11 bases stayed unmatched. The DNA of the CDR3 is TGTGCCAGCAGCTCGGGTTGTTGCGACAGGGGGAATTCACCCCTCCACTTT. The encoded protein is CASSSGCCDRGNSPLHF.

Concerning this clonotype itself: Being one base from a much bigger clone, this may be a read error. This chain connects TRBV11-2 to TRBJ1-5; D gene ambiguous. Germline V gives CDR1 SGHAT, CDR2 FQNNGV. The CDR3 loop spans 12 amino acids. The CDR3: CAGSLEVGTPFF. The DNA for the CDR3 is TGTGCCGGCAGCTTAGAAGTTGGAACCCCTTTTTTT.

As for this clonotype: Being one base from a much bigger clone, this may be a read error. The chain has TRBV24-1 and TRBJ2-5, with a weak D call TRBD1 (5 bases). CDR1 is KGHDR, CDR2 SFDVKD, per germline. Deletions cut 4 bases from V and 1 base from J, with 15 bases between. The CDR3 length is 16 residues. The CDR3 spells CATSDSTRQFQETQYF. The CDR3 DNA is TGTGCCACCAGTGACTCTACCAGACAGTTCCAAGAGACCCAGTACTTC.

V gene TRBV12-3 or TRBV12-4 combines with J gene TRBJ1-3, with no clear D. Trimming pared 1 base from V and 3 bases from J, leaving 7 bases between. The CDR3 has 14 residues. The CDR3 region has the DNA TGTGCCAGCAGTTTAGGTGGCGGTGGAAACACCATATATTTT. Protein product: CASSLGGGGNTIYF.

J is TRBJ1-1 and V is TRBV14, with 9 bases identical to TRBD1. The CDR3 is made up of 14 amino acids. Looked up from germline, CDR1 is SGHDN and CDR2 is FVKESK. J gave up 5 bases and V 4 bases, and 5 bases lay outside the gene matches. CDR3 coding DNA: TGTGCCAGCAGCCGAAACAGGGGGCATACTGAAGCTTTCTTT. Its translation is CASSRNRGHTEAFF.

The chain carries TRBV7-3 and TRBJ1-5; TRBD1 is a possible D gene (5 bases). The CDR3 totals 14 residues. V lost 11 bases to trimming and J lost 1 base, with 15 bases between them. Per germline, CDR1 SGHTA and CDR2 FQGTGA. The CDR3 DNA follows: TGTGCCTGGAGTGCGGGACGGAGCAATCAGCCCCAGCATTTT. It encodes CAWSAGRSNQPQHF.

V and J are TRBV24-1 and TRBJ2-5; TRBD1 agrees at 9 bases. Germline values: CDR1 KGHDR, CDR2 SFDVKD. The CDR3 contains 16 residues. The J segment lost 9 bases and the V segment lost 4 bases, leaving 14 bases of the junction unmatched. The CDR3 protein is CATSDDGTGPVDAQYF. Here the CDR3 DNA reads TGTGCCACCAGTGACGACGGGACAGGGCCTGTCGATGCCCAGTACTTC.

The gene calls are TRBV2 and TRBJ1-2; TRBD1 is a possible D gene (5 bases). Trimming shortened V by 6 bases and J by 6 bases, and 11 bases separated the two germline ends. From germline, CDR1 is SNHLY and CDR2 FYNNEI. This CDR3 is built from 12 residues. DNA of the CDR3: TGTGCCAGCAGGGACAAAGCTGATGGCTACACCTTC. This codes for CASRDKADGYTF. Supplemented by reference TRBV2 and TRBJ1-2, the full variable domain reads EPEVTQTPSHQVTQMGQEVILRCVPISNHLYFYWYRQILGQKVEFLVSFYNNEISEKSEIFDDQFSVERPDGSNFTLKIRSTKLEDSAMYFCASRDKADGYTFGSGTRLTVV.

The chain couples TRBV11-3 to TRBJ1-5; D remains ambiguous. Trimming shortened V by 0 bases and J by 11 bases, and 8 bases separated the two germline ends. In germline, CDR1 is SGHNT, CDR2 YENEEA. This CDR3 has 12 residues. The CDR3 DNA sequence: TGTGCCAGCAGCTTAGATCGTGGGACCCAGCATTTT. Protein product: CASSLDRGTQHF.

Only a few counts were recorded for this clonotype. The V call is TRBV2, the J call TRBJ1-2; tentatively, D is TRBD1 (5 bases). There are 14 residues in the CDR3. The V gene's germline CDR1 is SNHLY and CDR2 FYNNEI. Trimming shortened V by 5 bases and J by 3 bases, and 13 bases separated the two germline ends. The CDR3 nucleotides are TGTGCCAGCAGTTTAAAGGGAGGGGACTATGGCTACACCTTC. Encoded protein: CASSLKGGDYGYTF.

The chain couples TRBV5-1 to TRBJ1-4; D gene ambiguous. The CDR3 contains 14 residues. The ends were cut back, 0 bases at V and 8 bases at J, with 11 bases in the middle. Germline V gene data show CDR1 as SGHRS and CDR2 as YFSETQ. CDR3 region: CASSLDPEAEKLFF. In DNA, the CDR3 is TGCGCCAGCAGCTTGGACCCTGAGGCGGAAAAACTGTTTTTT.

As for this clonotype: A much larger clonotype is one base distant, so this may be a read error. The V and J genes are TRBV10-3 and TRBJ2-5; a weak D match, TRBD1 (6 bases). This CDR3 spans 14 amino acids. V lost 4 bases and J lost 0, with 9 bases in between. Germline values: CDR1 ENHRY, CDR2 SYGVKD. The CDR3 loop is CAISVGDNQETQYF. CDR3 DNA sequence: TGTGCCATCAGTGTAGGGGACAACCAAGAGACCCAGTACTTC.

The V call is TRBV7-6, the J call TRBJ2-2; 10 nucleotides agree with TRBD2. Per the germline V gene, CDR1 is SGHVS and CDR2 is FNYEAQ. V lost 0 bases and J lost 1; bases outside the gene matches: 5. This CDR3 has 18 residues. CDR3 protein: CASSLAVAGGVNTGELFF. The DNA for the CDR3 is TGTGCCAGCAGCTTAGCGGTAGCGGGAGGAGTGAACACCGGGGAGCTGTTTTTT.

The chain recombines TRBV25-1 with TRBJ1-2, with D unclear. Trimming removed 5 bases from V and 8 bases from J, with 15 bases in between. This CDR3 comprises 13 residues. Germline CDR1 MGHDK, CDR2 SYGVNS. The CDR3 region has the DNA TGTGCCAGCAGTTACTCTACCGAAGGGGGCTACACCTTC. Residues: CASSYSTEGGYTF.